This TCR beta chain was sequenced for a study of blood T cell repertoires in COVID-19. Generated by immunoSEQ multiplex PCR, the TCRdb table keeps only in-frame clones and is missing some. The sample carries some 260,000 clones, around 82% recorded once. Sequencing was carried out using peripheral blood. This clonotype was sampled from an elderly woman with active or convalescent COVID-19.

CDR3: CASTSRVPPYEQYF. The CDR3 DNA follows: TGTGCCAGTACATCCCGGGTGCCCCCCTACGAGCAGTACTTC. This chain connects TRBV6-5 to TRBJ2-7; D is unclear. Trimming took 9 bases from V and 2 from J, leaving 17 bases between them. The length of the CDR3 is 14 residues. The germline CDR1 and CDR2 sequences are MNHEY and SVGAGI.